This TCR beta chain emerged from a study of cytomegalovirus exposure and HLA in healthy donors. Trimming stripped 4 bases from V and 6 bases from J, with 6 bases between. The CDR3 runs 10 residues. Germline V gene sequence: CDR1 SQVTM, CDR2 ANQGSEA. The PCR had 60 Vbeta and 13 Jbeta primers. Libraries were prepared by immunoSEQ multiplex PCR; TCRdb keeps only in-frame clonotypes and omits some of them. The sample has 140,000 or so clones, 75% to 85% seen once; the top ten hold about 2.2%. Sequenced: PBMCs. This sequence originates from a woman younger than 30 in good health and CMV-seropositive. The chain recombines TRBV29-1 with TRBJ1-2; D ambiguous. This chain's CDR3 is CSVAGDGYTF. The CDR3 coding sequence is TGCAGCGTTGCTGGAGATGGCTACACCTTC. The entire variable domain, with the rest obtained from reference TRBV29-1 and TRBJ1-2, is as follows: SAVISQKPSRDICQRGTSLTIQCQVDSQVTMMFWYRQQPGQSLTLIATANQGSEATYESGFVIDKFPISRPNLTFSTLTVSNMSPEDSSIYLCSVAGDGYTFGSGTRLTVV.